This TCR beta chain was sequenced during a study of blood T cell repertoires in COVID-19. Study-level background: Sites in the United States, Italy and Spain provided acute and convalescent COVID-19 samples. Sample material is recorded as cDNA or gDNA derived from T cells, B-cell-depleted T cells, or PBMCs.

The CDR3 has 13 residues. The V gene end was trimmed by 7 bases and the J gene end by 4 bases; junction bases not matched to a gene: 1. Germline values: CDR1 KGHDR, CDR2 SFDVKD. In the original workflow: Reference gene primer amplification gave estimated nucleated cell counts. Clones were sequenced by immunoSEQ multiplex PCR, and TCRdb holds only the in-frame ones, with some missing. That table furnishes V, J and clone size, whereas the DNA furnished D and trimming. In the table there are 90,000 to 150,000 clones, 85% to 90% of which are singletons. The source is a man aged 80 or over with acute or convalescent COVID-19. The chain couples TRBV24-1 to TRBJ1-1; 11 nucleotides align to TRBD1. The sample consisted of peripheral blood. The CDR3 sequence: CATRGQGVTEAFF. The CDR3 DNA follows: TGTGCCACCAGGGGACAGGGGGTCACTGAAGCTTTCTTT.